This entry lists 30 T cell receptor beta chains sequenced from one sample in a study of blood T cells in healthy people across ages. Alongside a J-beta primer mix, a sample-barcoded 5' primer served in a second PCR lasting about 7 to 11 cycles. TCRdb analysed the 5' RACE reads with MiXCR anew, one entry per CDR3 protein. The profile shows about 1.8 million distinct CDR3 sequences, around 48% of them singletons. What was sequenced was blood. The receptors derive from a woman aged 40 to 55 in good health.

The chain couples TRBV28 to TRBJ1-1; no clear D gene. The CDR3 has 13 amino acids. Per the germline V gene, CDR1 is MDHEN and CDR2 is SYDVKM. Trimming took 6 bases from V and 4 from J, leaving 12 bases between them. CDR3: CASRLLVPTEAFF. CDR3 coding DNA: TGTGCCAGCAGACTCCTGGTCCCCACTGAAGCTTTCTTT.

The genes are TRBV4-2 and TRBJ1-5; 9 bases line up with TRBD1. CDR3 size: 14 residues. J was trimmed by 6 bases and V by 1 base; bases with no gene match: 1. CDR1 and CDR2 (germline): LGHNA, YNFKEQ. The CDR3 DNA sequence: TGTGCCAGCAGCCAAGCGGGACAGGGTCAGCCCCAGCATTTT. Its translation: CASSQAGQGQPQHF.

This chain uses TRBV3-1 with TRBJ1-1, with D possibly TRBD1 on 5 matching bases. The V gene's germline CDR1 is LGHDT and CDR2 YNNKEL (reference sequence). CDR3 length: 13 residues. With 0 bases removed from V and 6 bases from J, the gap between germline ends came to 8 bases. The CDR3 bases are TGTGCCAGCAGCCAAGATGGGGGGGCTGAAGCTTTCTTT. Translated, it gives CASSQDGGAEAFF.

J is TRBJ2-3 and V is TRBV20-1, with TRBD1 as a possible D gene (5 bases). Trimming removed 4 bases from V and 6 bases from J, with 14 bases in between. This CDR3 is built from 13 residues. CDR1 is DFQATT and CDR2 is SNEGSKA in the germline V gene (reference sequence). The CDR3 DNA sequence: TGCAGTGCTACCCTCAGGGCGGCGGATACGCAGTATTTT. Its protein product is CSATLRAADTQYF.

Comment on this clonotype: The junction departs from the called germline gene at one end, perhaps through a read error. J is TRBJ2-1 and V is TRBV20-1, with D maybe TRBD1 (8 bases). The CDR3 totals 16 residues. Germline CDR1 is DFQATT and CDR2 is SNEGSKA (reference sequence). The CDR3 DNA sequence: TGCAGTGCTAGAGGGGGAGGGACAGGATCCTACAGTGAGCAGTTCTTC. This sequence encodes CSARGGGTGSYSEQFF.

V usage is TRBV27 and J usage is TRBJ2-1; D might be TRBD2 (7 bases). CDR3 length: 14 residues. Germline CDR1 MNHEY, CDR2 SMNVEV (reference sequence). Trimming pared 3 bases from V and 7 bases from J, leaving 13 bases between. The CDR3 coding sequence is TGTGCCAGCAGTTTTACACAGGGAGGGAATGAGCAGTTCTTC. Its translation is CASSFTQGGNEQFF.

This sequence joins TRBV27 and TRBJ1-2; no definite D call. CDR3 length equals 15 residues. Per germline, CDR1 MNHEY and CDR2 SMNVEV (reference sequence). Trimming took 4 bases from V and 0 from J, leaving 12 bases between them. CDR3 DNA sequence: TGTGCCAGCAGTTCAGGCAGGTTCGCTAACTATGGCTACACCTTC. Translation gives CASSSGRFANYGYTF.

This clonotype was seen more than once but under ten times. The CDR3 sequence is CASSRNRAQETQYF. For the CDR3, the DNA is TGCGCCAGCAGCCGCAACAGGGCGCAAGAGACCCAGTACTTC. The chain carries TRBV5-1 and TRBJ2-5, with D perhaps matching TRBD1 (6 bases). Germline loops: CDR1 SGHRS, CDR2 YFSETQ. V dropped 4 bases and J dropped 2 bases, with 12 bases sitting between them. The CDR3 runs to 14 residues.

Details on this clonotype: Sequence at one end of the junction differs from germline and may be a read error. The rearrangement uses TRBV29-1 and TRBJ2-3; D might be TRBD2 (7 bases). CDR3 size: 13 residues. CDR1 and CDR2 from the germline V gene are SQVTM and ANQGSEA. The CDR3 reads CSAGGAGADTRYF. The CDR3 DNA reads TGCAGCGCTGGGGGGGCAGGGGCAGATACGCGGTATTTT.

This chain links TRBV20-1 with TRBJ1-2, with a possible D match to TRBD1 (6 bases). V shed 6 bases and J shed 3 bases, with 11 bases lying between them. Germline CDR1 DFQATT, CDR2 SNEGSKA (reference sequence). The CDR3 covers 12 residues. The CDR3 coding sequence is TGCAGTGCCCCGAGACAGGACTATGGCTACACCTTC. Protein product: CSAPRQDYGYTF.

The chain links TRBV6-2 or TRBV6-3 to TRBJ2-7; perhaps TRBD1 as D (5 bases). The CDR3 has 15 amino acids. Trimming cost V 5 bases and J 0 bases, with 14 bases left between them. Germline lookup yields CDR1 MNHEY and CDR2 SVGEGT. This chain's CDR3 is CASSGLSGASYEQYF. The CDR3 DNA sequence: TGTGCCAGCAGTGGCCTTAGTGGGGCCTCCTACGAGCAGTACTTC.

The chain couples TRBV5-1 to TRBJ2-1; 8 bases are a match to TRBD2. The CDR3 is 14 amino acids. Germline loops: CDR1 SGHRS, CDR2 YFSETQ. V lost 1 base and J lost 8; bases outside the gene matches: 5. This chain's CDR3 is CASSLSPGGDEQFF. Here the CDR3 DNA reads TGCGCCAGCAGCTTGTCTCCGGGGGGGGATGAGCAGTTCTTC.

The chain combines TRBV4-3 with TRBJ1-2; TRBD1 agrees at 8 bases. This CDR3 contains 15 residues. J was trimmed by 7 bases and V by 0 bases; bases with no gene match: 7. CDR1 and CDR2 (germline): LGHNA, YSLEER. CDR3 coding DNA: TGCGCCAGCAGCCAAGACCCGCAGGGGGCCGGTGGCTACACCTTC. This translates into CASSQDPQGAGGYTF.

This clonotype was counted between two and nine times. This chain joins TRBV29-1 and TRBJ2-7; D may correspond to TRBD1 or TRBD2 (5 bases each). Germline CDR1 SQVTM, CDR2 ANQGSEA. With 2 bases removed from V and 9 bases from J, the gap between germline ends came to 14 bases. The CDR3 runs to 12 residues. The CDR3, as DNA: TGCAGCGTTGAATTTGGGCAGGGACGGCAGTACTTC. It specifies CSVEFGQGRQYF.

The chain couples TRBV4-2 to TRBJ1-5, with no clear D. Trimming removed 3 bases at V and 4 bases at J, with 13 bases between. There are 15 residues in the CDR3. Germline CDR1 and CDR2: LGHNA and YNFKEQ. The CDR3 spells CASSHPGDPNQPQHF. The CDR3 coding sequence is TGTGCCAGCAGCCACCCCGGGGATCCTAATCAGCCCCAGCATTTT.

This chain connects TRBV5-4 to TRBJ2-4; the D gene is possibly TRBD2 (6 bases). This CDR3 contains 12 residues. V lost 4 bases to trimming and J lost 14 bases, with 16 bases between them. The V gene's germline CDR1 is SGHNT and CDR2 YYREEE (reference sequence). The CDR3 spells CASSRPEGLEYF. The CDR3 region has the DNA TGTGCCAGCAGCCGACCCGAGGGACTGGAGTACTTC.

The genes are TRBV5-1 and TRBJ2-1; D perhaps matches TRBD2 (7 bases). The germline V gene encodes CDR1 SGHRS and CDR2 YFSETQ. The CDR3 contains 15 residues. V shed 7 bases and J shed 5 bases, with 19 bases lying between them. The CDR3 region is CASAHRGAVDNEQFF. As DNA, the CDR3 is TGCGCCAGCGCACATCGGGGGGCCGTCGACAATGAGCAGTTCTTC.

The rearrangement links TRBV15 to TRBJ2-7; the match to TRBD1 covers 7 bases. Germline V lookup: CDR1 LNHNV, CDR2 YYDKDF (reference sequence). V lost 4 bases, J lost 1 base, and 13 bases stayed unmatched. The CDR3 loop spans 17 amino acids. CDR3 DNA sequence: TGTGCCACCAGCACCCCTCAGATAGGGGACAGTTCCTACGAGCAGTACTTC. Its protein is CATSTPQIGDSSYEQYF.

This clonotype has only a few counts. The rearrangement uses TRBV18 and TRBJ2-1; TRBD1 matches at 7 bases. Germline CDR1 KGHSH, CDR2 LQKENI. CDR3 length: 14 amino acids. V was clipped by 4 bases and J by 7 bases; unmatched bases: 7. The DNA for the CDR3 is TGTGCCAGCTCACGGGCAGGGGGTCTGAATGAGCAGTTCTTC. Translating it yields CASSRAGGLNEQFF.

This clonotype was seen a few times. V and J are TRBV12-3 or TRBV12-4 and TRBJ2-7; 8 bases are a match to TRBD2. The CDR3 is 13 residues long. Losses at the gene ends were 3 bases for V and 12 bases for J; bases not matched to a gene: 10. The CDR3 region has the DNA TGTGCCAGCAGTTTTCGGCGGGGGGCCGAAATGTACTTC. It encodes CASSFRRGAEMYF.

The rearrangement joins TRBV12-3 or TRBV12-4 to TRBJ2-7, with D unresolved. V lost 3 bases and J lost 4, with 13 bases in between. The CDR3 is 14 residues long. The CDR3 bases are TGTGCCAGCAGTTTGATGGACCTCAGGTACGAGCAGTACTTC. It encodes CASSLMDLRYEQYF.

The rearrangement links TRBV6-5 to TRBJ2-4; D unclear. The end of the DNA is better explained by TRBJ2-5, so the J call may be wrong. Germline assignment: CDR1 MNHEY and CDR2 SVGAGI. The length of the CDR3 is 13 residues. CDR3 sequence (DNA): TGTGCCAGCTGTACGGCTAGATCCGAGACCCAGTACTTC. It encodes CASCTARSETQYF.

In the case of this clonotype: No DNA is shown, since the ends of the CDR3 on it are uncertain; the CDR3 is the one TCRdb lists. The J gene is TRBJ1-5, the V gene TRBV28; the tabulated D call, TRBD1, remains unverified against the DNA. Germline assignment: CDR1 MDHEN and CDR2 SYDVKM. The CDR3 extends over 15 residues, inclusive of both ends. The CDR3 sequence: CASSSSTGYRQPQHF.

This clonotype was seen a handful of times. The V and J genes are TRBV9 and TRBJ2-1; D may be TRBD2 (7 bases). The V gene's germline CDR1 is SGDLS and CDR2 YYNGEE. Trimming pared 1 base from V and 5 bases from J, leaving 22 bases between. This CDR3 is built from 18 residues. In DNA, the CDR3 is TGTGCCAGCAGCGTAAGCCCGTCGGGGGGCTTGGCAGACAATGAGCAGTTCTTC. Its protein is CASSVSPSGGLADNEQFF.

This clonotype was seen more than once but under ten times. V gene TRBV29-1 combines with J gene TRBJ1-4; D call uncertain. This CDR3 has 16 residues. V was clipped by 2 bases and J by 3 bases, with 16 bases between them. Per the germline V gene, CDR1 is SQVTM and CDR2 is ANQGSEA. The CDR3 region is CSVETLSGSPNEKLFF. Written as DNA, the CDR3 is TGCAGCGTTGAAACCCTATCGGGGTCCCCTAATGAAAAACTGTTTTTT. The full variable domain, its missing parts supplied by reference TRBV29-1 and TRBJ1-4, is SAVISQKPSRDICQRGTSLTIQCQVDSQVTMMFWYRQQPGQSLTLIATANQGSEATYESGFVIDKFPISRPNLTFSTLTVSNMSPEDSSIYLCSVETLSGSPNEKLFFGSGTQLSVL.

The CDR3 loop reads CASSLVDEDRAKYF. Here the CDR3 DNA reads TGTGCCAGCAGCTTAGTAGACGAAGACAGGGCAAAGTATTTT. The chain recombines TRBV7-2 with TRBJ2-3; 7 nucleotides match TRBD1. CDR3 length: 14 amino acids. After removal of 1 base from V and 13 bases from J, the junction contained 11 bases not matched to a gene. Germline V CDR1 and CDR2: SGHTA, FQGNSA.

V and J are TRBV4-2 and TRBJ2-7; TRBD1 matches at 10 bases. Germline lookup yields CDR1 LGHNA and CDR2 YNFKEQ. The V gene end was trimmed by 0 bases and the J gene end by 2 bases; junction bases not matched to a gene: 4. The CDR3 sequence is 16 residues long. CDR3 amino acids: CASSQDGTGEAYEQYF. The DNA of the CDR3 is TGTGCCAGCAGCCAAGACGGGACAGGGGAGGCCTACGAGCAGTACTTC.

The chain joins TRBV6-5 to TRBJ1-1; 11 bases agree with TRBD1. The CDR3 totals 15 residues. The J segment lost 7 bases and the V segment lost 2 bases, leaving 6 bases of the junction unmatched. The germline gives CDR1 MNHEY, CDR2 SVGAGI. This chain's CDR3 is CASSYPGTGGGEAFF. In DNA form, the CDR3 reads TGTGCCAGCAGTTACCCCGGGACAGGGGGTGGTGAAGCTTTCTTT.

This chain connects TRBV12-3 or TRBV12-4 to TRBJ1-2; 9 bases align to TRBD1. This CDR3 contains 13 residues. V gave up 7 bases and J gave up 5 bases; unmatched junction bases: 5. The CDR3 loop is CASKRTGAYGYTF. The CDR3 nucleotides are TGTGCCAGCAAACGGACAGGGGCTTATGGCTACACCTTC.

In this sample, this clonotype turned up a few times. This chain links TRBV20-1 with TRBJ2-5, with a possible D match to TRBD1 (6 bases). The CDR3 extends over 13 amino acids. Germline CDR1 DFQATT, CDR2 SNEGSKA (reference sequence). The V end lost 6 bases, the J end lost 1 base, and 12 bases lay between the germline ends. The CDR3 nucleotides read TGCAGTGCGACGGACAGCATCCAAGAGACCCAGTACTTC. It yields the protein CSATDSIQETQYF.